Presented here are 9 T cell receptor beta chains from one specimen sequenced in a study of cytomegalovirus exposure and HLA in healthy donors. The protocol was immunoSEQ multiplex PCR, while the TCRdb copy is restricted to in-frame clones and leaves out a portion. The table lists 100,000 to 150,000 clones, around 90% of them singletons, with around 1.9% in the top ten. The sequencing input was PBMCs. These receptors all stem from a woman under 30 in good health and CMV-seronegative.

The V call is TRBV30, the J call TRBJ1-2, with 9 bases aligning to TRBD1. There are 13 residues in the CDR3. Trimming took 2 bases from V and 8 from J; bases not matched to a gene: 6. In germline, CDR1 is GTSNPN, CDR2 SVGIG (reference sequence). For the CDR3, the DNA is TGTGCCTGGAGTTTCTCGACAGGGGGAGGCTACACCTTC. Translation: CAWSFSTGGGYTF.

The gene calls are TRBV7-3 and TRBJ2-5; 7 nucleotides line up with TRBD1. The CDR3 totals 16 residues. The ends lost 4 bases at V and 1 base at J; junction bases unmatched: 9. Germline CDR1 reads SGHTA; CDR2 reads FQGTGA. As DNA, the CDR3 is TGTGCCAGCAGCTCGACACCTTCAGGGGGCCAAGAGACCCAGTACTTC. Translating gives CASSSTPSGGQETQYF.

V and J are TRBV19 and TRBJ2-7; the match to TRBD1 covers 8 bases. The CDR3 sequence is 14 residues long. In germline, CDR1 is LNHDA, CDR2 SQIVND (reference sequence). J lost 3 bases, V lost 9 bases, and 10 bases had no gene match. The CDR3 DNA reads TGTGCCAGCGGACAGGGCGGAAGAGGCTACGAGCAGTACTTC. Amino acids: CASGQGGRGYEQYF.

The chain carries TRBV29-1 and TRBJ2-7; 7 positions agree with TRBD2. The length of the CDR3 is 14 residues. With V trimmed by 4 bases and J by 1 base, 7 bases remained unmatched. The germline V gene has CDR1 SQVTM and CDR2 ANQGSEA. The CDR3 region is CSVAGREGSYEQYF. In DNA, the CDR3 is TGCAGCGTTGCTGGGAGGGAGGGGTCCTACGAGCAGTACTTC.

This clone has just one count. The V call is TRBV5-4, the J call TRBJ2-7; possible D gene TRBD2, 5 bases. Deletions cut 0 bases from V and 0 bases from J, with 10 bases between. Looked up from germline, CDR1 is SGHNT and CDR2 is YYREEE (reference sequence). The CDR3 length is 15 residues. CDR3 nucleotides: TGTGCCAGCAGCTTGGGGGGTCGGGGCTCCTACGAGCAGTACTTC. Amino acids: CASSLGGRGSYEQYF.

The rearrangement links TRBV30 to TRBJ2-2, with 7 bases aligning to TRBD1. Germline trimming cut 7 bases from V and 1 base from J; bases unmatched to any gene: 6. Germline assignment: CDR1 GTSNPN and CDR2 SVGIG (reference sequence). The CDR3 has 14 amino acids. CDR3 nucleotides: TGTGCCTTACCTCGGACAGGGAACACCGGGGAGCTGTTTTTT. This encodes CALPRTGNTGELFF.

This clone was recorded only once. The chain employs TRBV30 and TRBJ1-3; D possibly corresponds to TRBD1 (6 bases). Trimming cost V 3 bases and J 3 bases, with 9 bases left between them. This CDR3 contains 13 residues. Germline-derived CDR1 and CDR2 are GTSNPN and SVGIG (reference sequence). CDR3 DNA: TGTGCCTGGAGCGGGACATTTGGAAACACCATATATTTT. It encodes CAWSGTFGNTIYF.

This CDR3 is CASSLHRGHGYTF. CDR3 in DNA: TGCGCCAGCAGCTTGCACAGGGGTCATGGCTACACCTTC. The chain has TRBV5-1 and TRBJ1-2, with 7 bases matching TRBD1. J gave up 6 bases and V 1 base, and 3 bases lay outside the gene matches. The CDR3 has 13 residues. Germline lookup yields CDR1 SGHRS and CDR2 YFSETQ.

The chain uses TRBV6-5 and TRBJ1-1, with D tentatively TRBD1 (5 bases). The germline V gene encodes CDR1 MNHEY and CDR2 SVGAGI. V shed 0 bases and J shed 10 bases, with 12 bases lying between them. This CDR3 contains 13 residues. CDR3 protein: CASSYSRAGGAFF. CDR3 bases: TGTGCCAGCAGTTACTCGCGTGCGGGGGGAGCTTTCTTT.